A selection of T cell receptor beta chains follows, all from one sample in a study of blood T cell repertoires in COVID-19. Clones were sequenced by immunoSEQ multiplex PCR, and TCRdb holds only the in-frame ones, with some missing. The sample lists roughly 150,000 clones; about 80% were seen once. Sequencing was performed on peripheral blood. Receptors were obtained from a man aged 55 to 69 with acute or convalescent COVID-19. The CDR3 runs from the conserved cysteine through the conserved F or W. The order of the fields is D gene, J gene, clone size, V gene, CDR3 DNA, CDR3 protein. The D gene is left open where the match is weak. The size entry is marked missing in some rows and otherwise reads once, few, many or a size class.

D: .; J: TRBJ1-5; size: .; V: TRBV28; DNA: TGTGCCAGCAGTTTGACGGAGAGCAATCAGCCCCAGCATTTT; CDR3: CASSLTESNQPQHF
D: TRBD1; J: TRBJ2-5; size: .; V: TRBV25-1; DNA: TGTGCCAGCAGTGAAGCGACAGGGGGAGGAGAGACCCAGTACTTC; CDR3: CASSEATGGGETQYF
D: TRBD1; J: TRBJ2-2; size: few; V: TRBV6-6; DNA: TGTGCCAGCAGATCGGACAGGGGGCGAGGCACCGGGGAGCTGTTTTTT; CDR3: CASRSDRGRGTGELFF
D: .; J: TRBJ2-1; size: once; V: TRBV24-1; DNA: TGTGCCACCAGTGATCCCGGGGGCAATGAGCAGTTCTTC; CDR3: CATSDPGGNEQFF
D: TRBD1; J: TRBJ2-1; size: .; V: TRBV18; DNA: TGTGCCAGCTCACCACCGTCGACAGGGGCCTATGAGCAGTTCTTC; CDR3: CASSPPSTGAYEQFF
D: TRBD1; J: TRBJ2-2; size: .; V: TRBV29-1; DNA: TGCAGCGCTACCGGGACAGGGGTTAACACCGGGGAGCTGTTTTTT; CDR3: CSATGTGVNTGELFF
D: TRBD2; J: TRBJ2-3; size: .; V: TRBV6-6; DNA: TGTGCCAGCAGTTACAAGCTAGCGGGGGGGCTAGATACGCAGTATTTT; CDR3: CASSYKLAGGLDTQYF
D: .; J: TRBJ2-3; size: .; V: TRBV7-7; DNA: TGTGCTAGCAGCTTATCAGGCCTTTCAACAGATACGCAGTATTTT; CDR3: CASSLSGLSTDTQYF
D: .; J: TRBJ1-1; size: few; V: TRBV5-5; DNA: TGTGCCAGCAGCCGTACAGGTTTGAACACTGAAGCTTTCTTT; CDR3: CASSRTGLNTEAFF
D: .; J: TRBJ2-1; size: .; V: TRBV5-1; DNA: TGCGCCAGCAGCTTGGAAAGAGAGGACAATGAGCAGTTCTTC; CDR3: CASSLEREDNEQFF
D: TRBD1; J: TRBJ1-2; size: .; V: TRBV13; DNA: TGTGCCAGCAGCTTTACAGGGGGCCTTGGGGGCTACACCTTC; CDR3: CASSFTGGLGGYTF
D: .; J: TRBJ1-4; size: once; V: TRBV3-1/TRBV3-2; DNA: TGTGCCAGCAGCCTCGTCGGAGGTGAAAAACTGTTTTTT; CDR3: CASSLVGGEKLFF
D: TRBD2; J: TRBJ2-7; size: .; V: TRBV14; DNA: TGTGCCAGCAGCCAATTGTATCTAGCGGGGGATTACGAGCAGTACTTC; CDR3: CASSQLYLAGDYEQYF
D: .; J: TRBJ1-6; size: few; V: TRBV6-6; DNA: TGTGCCAGCAGTTATCAGGGGCCAAATTCACCCCTCCACTTT; CDR3: CASSYQGPNSPLHF
D: TRBD2; J: TRBJ2-7; size: .; V: TRBV7-3; DNA: TGTGCCAGCAGCTTTTCAGCGGGGGGGAAGTCCTACGAGCAGTACTTC; CDR3: CASSFSAGGKSYEQYF
D: .; J: TRBJ1-5; size: .; V: TRBV12-5; DNA: TGTGCTAGTGGTTTGGGACAGCTTAATCAGCCCCAGCATTTT; CDR3: CASGLGQLNQPQHF
D: TRBD1; J: TRBJ1-1; size: .; V: TRBV29-1; DNA: TGCAGCGTTGGGGACAGAGAATTCAACACTGAAGCTTTCTTT; CDR3: CSVGDREFNTEAFF
D: .; J: TRBJ1-1; size: .; V: TRBV6-5; DNA: TGTGCCAGCAGTTACGCGGGGGCTGGTACTGAAGCTTTCTTT; CDR3: CASSYAGAGTEAFF
D: .; J: TRBJ1-3; size: .; V: TRBV9; DNA: TGTGCCAGCAGCCTGAGAGGGGGGGAGGGCTCTGGAAACACCATATATTTT; CDR3: CASSLRGGEGSGNTIYF
D: .; J: TRBJ1-1; size: .; V: TRBV6-6; DNA: TGTGCCAGCAGTTATGCTGTCGGCGGGAACACTGAAGCTTTCTTT; CDR3: CASSYAVGGNTEAFF
D: .; J: TRBJ2-5; size: .; V: TRBV6-5; DNA: TGTGCCAGCAGTTACGACAGGACAGAACAAGAGACCCAGTACTTC; CDR3: CASSYDRTEQETQYF
D: TRBD1; J: TRBJ1-1; size: many; V: TRBV5-6; DNA: TGTGCCAGCAGCCTTGGGACAGGGGGCAGCACTGAAGCTTTCTTT; CDR3: CASSLGTGGSTEAFF
D: TRBD2; J: TRBJ2-3; size: .; V: TRBV6-4; DNA: TGTGCCAGCAGTACCGGACTAGCGGGAGGTACGCAGTATTTT; CDR3: CASSTGLAGGTQYF
D: .; J: TRBJ2-3; size: .; V: TRBV9; DNA: TGTGCCAGCAGCGTAACAGGGTTGACAGATACGCAGTATTTT; CDR3: CASSVTGLTDTQYF
D: TRBD1; J: TRBJ1-2; size: .; V: TRBV24-1; DNA: TGTGCCACCAGTGATGGACAGGGGCGGTTGGACTATGGCTACACCTTC; CDR3: CATSDGQGRLDYGYTF
D: .; J: TRBJ1-6; size: .; V: TRBV6-5; DNA: TGTGCCAGCAGTTCAGCCTATAATTCACCCCTCCACTTT; CDR3: CASSSAYNSPLHF
D: TRBD2; J: TRBJ2-5; size: .; V: TRBV5-1; DNA: TGCGCCAGCAGCCCCCCAGTCGGCGGGGGAGAGGCAGAGACCCAGTACTTC; CDR3: CASSPPVGGGEAETQYF
D: TRBD1; J: TRBJ2-1; size: .; V: TRBV18; DNA: TGTGCCAGCTCCCTGGACAGGGCGGTTGAGCAGTTCTTC; CDR3: CASSLDRAVEQFF
D: .; J: TRBJ1-2; size: once; V: TRBV9; DNA: TGTGCCAGCAGCGTAGAGTTTCGATGGGATATGGAGGACGGCTACACCTTC; CDR3: CASSVEFRWDMEDGYTF
D: .; J: TRBJ1-1; size: few; V: TRBV5-1; DNA: TGCGCCAGCAGCCGCAAGGGAGAGAACACTGAAGCTTTCTTT; CDR3: CASSRKGENTEAFF
D: .; J: TRBJ2-1; size: .; V: TRBV13; DNA: TGTGCCAGCAGCCATCGGGGTTTCAATGAGCAGTTCTTC; CDR3: CASSHRGFNEQFF
D: .; J: TRBJ1-2; size: few; V: TRBV7-9; DNA: TGTGCCAGCAGCGCGAAGGGGGTGGACTATGGCTACACCTTC; CDR3: CASSAKGVDYGYTF
D: .; J: TRBJ1-5; size: .; V: TRBV6-5; DNA: TGTGCCAGCACACAGGATAGCAATCAGCCCCAGCATTTT; CDR3: CASTQDSNQPQHF
D: TRBD1; J: TRBJ2-1; size: .; V: TRBV5-1; DNA: TGCGCCAGCACCAGGACAGGGAGTGGAAATGAGCAGTTCTTC; CDR3: CASTRTGSGNEQFF
D: .; J: TRBJ2-7; size: .; V: TRBV7-8; DNA: TGTGCCAGCAGCTTAGGTTTTAGGAGCTCCTACGAGCAGTACTTC; CDR3: CASSLGFRSSYEQYF
D: TRBD1; J: TRBJ2-2; size: once; V: TRBV7-3; DNA: TGTGCCAGCAGCACCGCCGGGACAGGGGCGAACACCGGGGAGCTGTTTTTT; CDR3: CASSTAGTGANTGELFF
D: TRBD1; J: TRBJ2-1; size: .; V: TRBV11-3; DNA: TGTGCCAGCAGCTTAGCCGGGGACAGGGGGCGGCATGAGCAGTTCTTC; CDR3: CASSLAGDRGRHEQFF
D: .; J: TRBJ1-1; size: few; V: TRBV5-1; DNA: TGCGCCAGCACCTTGAACACTGAAGCTTTCTTT; CDR3: CASTLNTEAFF
D: TRBD1; J: TRBJ2-1; size: .; V: TRBV7-2; DNA: TGTGCCAGCAGCCGTCGGGACAGCTACAATGAGCAGTTCTTC; CDR3: CASSRRDSYNEQFF
D: .; J: TRBJ1-1; size: .; V: TRBV29-1; DNA: TGCAGCGTTGAAGCGGCAGGGATGGGAAAAACTGAAGCTTTCTTT; CDR3: CSVEAAGMGKTEAFF
D: TRBD1; J: TRBJ1-6; size: .; V: TRBV5-4; DNA: TGTGCCAGCAGCTTGGACAGGGGCAATTCACCCCTCCACTTT; CDR3: CASSLDRGNSPLHF
D: TRBD1; J: TRBJ2-4; size: .; V: TRBV28; DNA: TGTGCCAGCAGTTTGGACAGGGGAACCAAAAACATTCAGTACTTC; CDR3: CASSLDRGTKNIQYF
D: TRBD1; J: TRBJ2-7; size: .; V: TRBV7-2; DNA: TGTGCCAGCAGCTTAGGAGGGACAGGGGGTCTCAGCGAGCAGTACTTC; CDR3: CASSLGGTGGLSEQYF
D: TRBD1; J: TRBJ1-1; size: .; V: TRBV6-6; DNA: TGTGCCACCATAGCGGGGACAGTGAACACTGAAGCTTTCTTT; CDR3: CATIAGTVNTEAFF
D: .; J: TRBJ1-1; size: .; V: TRBV29-1; DNA: TGCAGCGTTTGGGGGGGTACTGAAGCTTTCTTT; CDR3: CSVWGGTEAFF
D: TRBD2; J: TRBJ2-5; size: .; V: TRBV11-2; DNA: TGTGCCAGCAGCTTAACTAGCGGGGGCAAACAAGAGACCCAGTACTTC; CDR3: CASSLTSGGKQETQYF
D: .; J: TRBJ1-2; size: .; V: TRBV11-2; DNA: TGTGCCAGCAGCTTAGGCCAGATTAACTATGGCTACACCTTC; CDR3: CASSLGQINYGYTF
D: .; J: TRBJ1-1; size: .; V: TRBV7-2; DNA: TGTGCCAGCAGATTACAGGTAGGCCAGAACACTGAAGCTTTCTTT; CDR3: CASRLQVGQNTEAFF
D: TRBD1; J: TRBJ2-2; size: .; V: TRBV5-1; DNA: TGCGCCAGCAGCCCAGAGGGGACAGTTAACACCGGGGAGCTGTTTTTT; CDR3: CASSPEGTVNTGELFF
D: .; J: TRBJ2-7; size: once; V: TRBV6-1; DNA: TGTGCCAGCAGTGACGGTACCCGGCAGGGGAGAGTCGAATACGAGCAGTACTTC; CDR3: CASSDGTRQGRVEYEQYF
D: TRBD2; J: TRBJ2-7; size: few; V: TRBV28; DNA: TGTGCCAGCAGTCCATTTCGGACTAGCGGGGGGAGGGCCTACGAGCAGTACTTC; CDR3: CASSPFRTSGGRAYEQYF
D: .; J: TRBJ1-2; size: .; V: TRBV5-4; DNA: TGTGCCAGCAACCAGGGTTTGGGTTATGGCTACACCTTC; CDR3: CASNQGLGYGYTF
D: TRBD2; J: TRBJ2-2; size: .; V: TRBV24-1; DNA: TGTGCCACCAGTGACCCCTCGGGTAGCGGGGGGGGTTACCCTCGGGAGCTGTTTTTT; CDR3: CATSDPSGSGGGYPRELFF